This T cell receptor (beta chain) originates from a study of blood T cell repertoires in COVID-19. The V gene lost 1 base and the J gene lost 0 bases, with 12 bases spanning the gap. The CDR3 sequence is 16 residues long. From germline, CDR1 is SNHLY and CDR2 FYNNEI. Repertoires were generated with immunoSEQ multiplex PCR, while TCRdb's copy carries only in-frame clones and drops some. The sample contains 310,000 or so clones, more than 75% of which appear only once. This TCR derives from a woman between 45 and 65 years old with acute or convalescent COVID-19. V and J are TRBV2 and TRBJ2-5, with a weak D call TRBD2 (5 bases). Source material: peripheral blood. CDR3 sequence reads: CASSEGRWSDQETQYF. The CDR3 bases are TGTGCCAGCAGTGAAGGGAGGTGGTCCGACCAAGAGACCCAGTACTTC.